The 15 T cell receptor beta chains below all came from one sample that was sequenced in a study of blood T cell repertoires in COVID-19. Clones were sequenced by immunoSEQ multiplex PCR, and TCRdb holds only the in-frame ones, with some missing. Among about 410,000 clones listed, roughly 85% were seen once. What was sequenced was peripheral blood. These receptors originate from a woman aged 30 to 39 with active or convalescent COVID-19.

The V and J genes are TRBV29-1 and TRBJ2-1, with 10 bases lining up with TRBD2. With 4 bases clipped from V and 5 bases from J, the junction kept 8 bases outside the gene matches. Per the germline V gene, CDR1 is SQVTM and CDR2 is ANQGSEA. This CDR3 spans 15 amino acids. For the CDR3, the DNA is TGCAGCGTTGTTTTAGGACTAGCGGAAAACAATGAGCAGTTCTTC. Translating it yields CSVVLGLAENNEQFF.

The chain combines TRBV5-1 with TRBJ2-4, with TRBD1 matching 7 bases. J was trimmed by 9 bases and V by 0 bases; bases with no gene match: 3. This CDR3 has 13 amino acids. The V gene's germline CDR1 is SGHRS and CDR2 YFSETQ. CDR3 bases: TGCGCCAGCAGCTTGGCACCAGGGGGCATTCAGTACTTC. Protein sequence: CASSLAPGGIQYF.

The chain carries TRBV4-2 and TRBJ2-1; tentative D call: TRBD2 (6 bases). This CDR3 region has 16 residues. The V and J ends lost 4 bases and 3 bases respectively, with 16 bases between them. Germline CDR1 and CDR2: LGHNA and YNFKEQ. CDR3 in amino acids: CASSRVRWGDYNEQFF. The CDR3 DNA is TGTGCCAGCAGCCGGGTCCGGTGGGGGGACTACAATGAGCAGTTCTTC.

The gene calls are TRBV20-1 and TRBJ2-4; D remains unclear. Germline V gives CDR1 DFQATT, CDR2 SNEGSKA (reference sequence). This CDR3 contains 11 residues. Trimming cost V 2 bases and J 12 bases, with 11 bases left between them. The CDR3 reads CSARNLARQYF. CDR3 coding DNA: TGCAGTGCTAGAAATTTGGCCCGTCAGTACTTC.

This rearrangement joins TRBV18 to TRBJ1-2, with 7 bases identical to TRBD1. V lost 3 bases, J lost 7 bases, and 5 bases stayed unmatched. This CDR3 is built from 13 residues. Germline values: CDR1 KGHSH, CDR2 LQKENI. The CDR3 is CASSPGQAGGYTF. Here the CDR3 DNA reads TGTGCCAGCTCACCTGGACAGGCGGGTGGCTACACCTTC.

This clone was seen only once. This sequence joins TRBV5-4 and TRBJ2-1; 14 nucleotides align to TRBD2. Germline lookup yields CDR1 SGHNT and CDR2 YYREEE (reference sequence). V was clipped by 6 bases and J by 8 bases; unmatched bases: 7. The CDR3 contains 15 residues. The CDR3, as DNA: TGTGCCAGCATCTACGGGACTAGCGGGAGAGATGAGCAGTTCTTC. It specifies CASIYGTSGRDEQFF.

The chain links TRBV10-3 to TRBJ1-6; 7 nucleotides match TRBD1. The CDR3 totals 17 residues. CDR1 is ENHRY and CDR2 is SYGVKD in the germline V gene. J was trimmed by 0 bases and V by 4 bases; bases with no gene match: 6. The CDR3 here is CAISATRDSSYNSPLHF. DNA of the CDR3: TGTGCCATCAGTGCCACCCGGGACAGCTCCTATAATTCACCCCTCCACTTT.

In nucleotides, the CDR3 is TGTGCCAGCAGCCAACAGAGCACAGATACGCAGTATTTT. Translating it yields CASSQQSTDTQYF. The J gene is TRBJ2-3, the V gene TRBV14; D unresolved. CDR3 length: 13 amino acids. Germline CDR1 and CDR2: SGHDN and FVKESK. Between the trimmed V and J ends, which lost 2 bases and 0 bases, there was a span of 3 bases.

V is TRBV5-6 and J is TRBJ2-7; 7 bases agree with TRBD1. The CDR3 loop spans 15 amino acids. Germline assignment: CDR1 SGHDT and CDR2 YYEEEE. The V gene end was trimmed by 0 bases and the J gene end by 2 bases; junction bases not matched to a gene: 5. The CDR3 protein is CASSLVGTEAYEQYF. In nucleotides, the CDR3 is TGTGCCAGCAGCTTGGTGGGGACAGAAGCCTACGAGCAGTACTTC.

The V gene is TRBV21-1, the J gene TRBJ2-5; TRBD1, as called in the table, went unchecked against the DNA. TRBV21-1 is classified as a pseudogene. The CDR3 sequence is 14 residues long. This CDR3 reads CASSKGTQQETQYF. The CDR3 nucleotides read TGTGCCAGCAGCAAAGGGACACAGCAAGAGACCCAGTACTTC.

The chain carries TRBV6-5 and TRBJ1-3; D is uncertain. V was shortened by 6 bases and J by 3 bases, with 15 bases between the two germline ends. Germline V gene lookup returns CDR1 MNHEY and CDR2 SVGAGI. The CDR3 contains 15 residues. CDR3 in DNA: TGTGCCAGCAGCCCCCAGGTGCTGGGTGGAAACACCATATATTTT. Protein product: CASSPQVLGGNTIYF.

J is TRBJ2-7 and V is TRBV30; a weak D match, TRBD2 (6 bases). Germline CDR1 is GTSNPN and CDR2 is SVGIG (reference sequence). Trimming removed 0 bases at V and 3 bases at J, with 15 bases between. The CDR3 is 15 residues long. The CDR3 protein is CAWSVALGTYYEQYF. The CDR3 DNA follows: TGTGCCTGGAGTGTAGCCCTCGGGACTTACTACGAGCAGTACTTC.

CDR3 in DNA: TGTGCCAGCTCACAGGACAGCTACGAGCAGTACTTC. As protein: CASSQDSYEQYF. This chain joins TRBV18 and TRBJ2-7; D might be TRBD1 (6 bases). With 4 bases removed from V and 3 bases from J, the gap between germline ends came to 7 bases. Per the germline V gene, CDR1 is KGHSH and CDR2 is LQKENI. CDR3 size: 12 residues.

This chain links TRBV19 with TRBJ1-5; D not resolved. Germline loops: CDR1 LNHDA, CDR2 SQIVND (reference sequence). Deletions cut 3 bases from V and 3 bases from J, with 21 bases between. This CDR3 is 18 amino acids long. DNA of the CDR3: TGTGCCAGTAGTATTCTCGAAGGCAGGCCCGAGTTCAATCAGCCCCAGCATTTT. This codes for CASSILEGRPEFNQPQHF.

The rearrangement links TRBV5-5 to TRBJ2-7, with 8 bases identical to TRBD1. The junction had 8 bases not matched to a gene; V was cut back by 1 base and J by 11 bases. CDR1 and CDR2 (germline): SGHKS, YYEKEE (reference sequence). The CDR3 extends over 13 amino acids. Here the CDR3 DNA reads TGTGCCAGCAGCTTGCCTGGGACAGGCGGGGAGTACTTC. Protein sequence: CASSLPGTGGEYF. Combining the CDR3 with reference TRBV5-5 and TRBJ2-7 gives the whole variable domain DAGVTQSPTHLIKTRGQQVTLRCSPISGHKSVSWYQQVLGQGPQFIFQYYEKEERGRGNFPDRFSARQFPNYSSELNVNALLLGDSALYLCASSLPGTGGEYFGPGTRLTVT.